The clone carrying this TCR beta chain has ten or more counts. The antigen is undetermined. The source of the sample is a study of T cell repertoires in cytomegalovirus infection. Germline values: CDR1 SGHTA, CDR2 FQGTGA. This CDR3 is built from 14 residues. V was trimmed by 5 bases and J by 7 bases, leaving 15 bases between them. One entry per CDR3 protein results from TCRdb running MiXCR on the reads. The table includes around 440,000 distinct CDR3 sequences, around 10% detected once. Study-level findings and limits: HLA-C-restricted CMV clonotypes gave the most frequent clonotype in two of eight donors.

Sequencing input: PBMCs. The chain uses TRBV7-3 and TRBJ2-1; D may match TRBD1 or TRBD2 (5 bases each). This clonotype originated in a human donor in good health (CMV status not recorded). Some clones in this sample may be carry-over from other donors' samples. The CDR3 bases are TGTGCCAGCAGCCAAGGTGGGACCCCAAATGAGCAGTTCTTC. It translates to CASSQGGTPNEQFF.